The 17 T cell receptor beta chains in this list originate from one sample, sequenced in a study of cytomegalovirus exposure and HLA in healthy donors. The PCR ran on 60 Vbeta and 13 Jbeta primers. Only in-frame clones appear in the TCRdb table, and some are missing; sequencing was by immunoSEQ multiplex PCR. The sample yields some 130,000 clones, roughly 79% seen once. Sequencing input: PBMCs. These receptors all come from a boy between 2 and 15 years old in good health and CMV-seronegative.

This clone was found a few times. The chain joins TRBV7-9 to TRBJ1-5; D gene uncertain. The CDR3 contains 13 residues. V lost 4 bases and J lost 4, with 8 bases in between. The germline gives CDR1 SEHNR, CDR2 FQNEAQ (reference sequence). The CDR3 loop reads CASSSSGNQPQHF. The CDR3 DNA sequence: TGTGCCAGCAGCTCCAGCGGGAATCAGCCCCAGCATTTT.

The genes are TRBV2 and TRBJ2-5; the D gene is possibly TRBD2 (6 bases). The germline gives CDR1 SNHLY, CDR2 FYNNEI. This CDR3 spans 13 amino acids. Trimming shortened V by 9 bases and J by 3 bases, and 14 bases separated the two germline ends. The CDR3 bases are TGTGCCAGGGGGGGAGGTTTGGAAGAGACCCAGTACTTC. As protein: CARGGGLEETQYF.

This clone appeared a few times. V usage is TRBV29-1 and J usage is TRBJ1-1, with 8 nucleotides matching TRBD1. CDR1 and CDR2 (germline): SQVTM, ANQGSEA. There are 12 residues in the CDR3. V shed 7 bases, J shed 4 bases, and the junction held 5 bases outside the gene matches. The DNA for the CDR3 is TGCAGCGGTCAGGGGGCGGGCACTGAAGCTTTCTTT. Translated: CSGQGAGTEAFF. Together with reference TRBV29-1 and TRBJ1-1, the CDR3 gives the full variable domain: SAVISQKPSRDICQRGTSLTIQCQVDSQVTMMFWYRQQPGQSLTLIATANQGSEATYESGFVIDKFPISRPNLTFSTLTVSNMSPEDSSIYLCSGQGAGTEAFFGQGTRLTVV.

The chain couples TRBV4-1 to TRBJ2-1; 8 bases match TRBD2. Germline CDR1 MGHRA, CDR2 YSYEKL. The CDR3 loop spans 16 amino acids. V gave up 4 bases and J gave up 8 bases; unmatched junction bases: 13. The CDR3 coding sequence is TGCGCCAGCAGCCTACTGTTGAGCGGGAGCATCTATGAGCAGTTCTTC. This translates into CASSLLLSGSIYEQFF.

The rearrangement links TRBV15 to TRBJ2-7, with D uncertain. V lost 3 bases and J lost 4, with 10 bases in between. This CDR3 is built from 13 residues. Germline lookup yields CDR1 LNHNV and CDR2 YYDKDF (reference sequence). CDR3 in amino acids: CATSSAHGYEQYF. The CDR3 DNA reads as TGTGCCACCAGCAGTGCTCACGGGTACGAGCAGTACTTC.

CDR3 region: CASSDSTESPLHF. CDR3 coding DNA: TGTGCCAGCAGTGACTCGACAGAATCACCCCTCCACTTT. V is TRBV6-4 and J is TRBJ1-6, with D possibly matching TRBD1 (5 bases). CDR3 length: 13 residues. Germline assignment: CDR1 MRHNA and CDR2 SNTAGT. V shed 0 bases and J shed 10 bases, with 7 bases lying between them.

The chain links TRBV25-1 to TRBJ2-2; D might be TRBD2 (7 bases). CDR3 size: 15 residues. Trimming removed 5 bases at V and 7 bases at J, with 17 bases between. CDR1 is MGHDK, CDR2 SYGVNS, per germline. The chain's CDR3 is CASSFQGGANGELFF. Here the CDR3 DNA reads TGTGCCAGCAGTTTCCAAGGGGGGGCGAACGGGGAGCTGTTTTTT.

V is TRBV6-4 and J is TRBJ2-2; D is perhaps TRBD1 (6 bases). This CDR3 is 15 amino acids long. Germline loops: CDR1 MRHNA, CDR2 SNTAGT. Between the trimmed V and J ends, which lost 0 bases and 5 bases, there was a span of 10 bases. This CDR3 is CASSDSTQGTGELFF. DNA of the CDR3: TGTGCCAGCAGTGACTCGACGCAGGGGACCGGGGAGCTGTTTTTT.

The rearrangement links TRBV7-9 to TRBJ2-7; the match to TRBD1 covers 7 bases. Looked up from germline, CDR1 is SEHNR and CDR2 is FQNEAQ (reference sequence). After removal of 3 bases from V and 2 bases from J, the junction contained 10 bases not matched to a gene. The CDR3 length is 16 residues. The CDR3 DNA reads as TGTGCCAGCAGCTTTCCTGACAGGGATAGTACCTACGAGCAGTACTTC. This encodes CASSFPDRDSTYEQYF.

This chain uses TRBV6-5 with TRBJ1-2, with 9 bases that match TRBD1. Germline lookup yields CDR1 MNHEY and CDR2 SVGAGI. V was pared by 8 bases and J by 3 bases, with 10 bases of the junction left unmatched. The length of the CDR3 is 15 residues. CDR3 coding DNA: TGTGCCAGCGGGTCAGACAGGGGGATCCACTATGGCTACACCTTC. Amino acids: CASGSDRGIHYGYTF.

The chain couples TRBV27 to TRBJ1-1, with TRBD1 matching 7 bases. Per germline, CDR1 MNHEY and CDR2 SMNVEV (reference sequence). CDR3 length equals 14 residues. The junction had 4 bases not matched to a gene; V was cut back by 4 bases and J by 2 bases. This chain's CDR3 is CASSSRGVNTEAFF. CDR3 sequence (DNA): TGTGCCAGCAGTTCCAGGGGGGTTAACACTGAAGCTTTCTTT.

The V call is TRBV28, the J call TRBJ1-1; D is perhaps TRBD1 (5 bases). This CDR3 contains 11 residues. The V gene's germline CDR1 is MDHEN and CDR2 SYDVKM. V lost 7 bases and J lost 10, with 13 bases in between. For the CDR3, the DNA is TGTGCCAGCAACGAACGGGGGGTAGCTTTCTTT. Protein: CASNERGVAFF.

This chain links TRBV6-5 with TRBJ2-3; weak D call: TRBD2 (6 bases). This CDR3 has 16 amino acids. V lost 2 bases, J lost 8 bases, and 20 bases lay in between. Germline loops: CDR1 MNHEY, CDR2 SVGAGI. The CDR3 protein is CASSYTHFGGRGTQYF. The CDR3 DNA reads TGTGCCAGCAGTTACACCCATTTCGGAGGGCGCGGTACGCAGTATTTT.

The chain joins TRBV7-9 to TRBJ2-3, with 8 bases that match TRBD2. This CDR3 has 14 residues. V was pared by 9 bases and J by 2 bases, with 7 bases of the junction left unmatched. The germline V gene has CDR1 SEHNR and CDR2 FQNEAQ (reference sequence). The CDR3, as DNA: TGTGCCAGTGAAGCGGGAGAAGACACAGATACGCAGTATTTT. Translating gives CASEAGEDTDTQYF.

The genes are TRBV19 and TRBJ1-6; D is undetermined. The CDR3 totals 14 residues. V shed 4 bases and J shed 11 bases, with 15 bases lying between them. Germline-derived CDR1 and CDR2 are LNHDA and SQIVND (reference sequence). As DNA, the CDR3 is TGTGCCAGTAGTACAGACACAGAGGGTACACCCCTCCACTTT. Its translation is CASSTDTEGTPLHF.

This chain joins TRBV19 and TRBJ2-1, with a possible D match to TRBD2 (6 bases). Deletions cut 9 bases from V and 0 bases from J, with 6 bases between. This CDR3 is built from 12 residues. Germline CDR1 LNHDA, CDR2 SQIVND (reference sequence). Here the CDR3 DNA reads TGTGCCAGCGGGAGCTCCTACAATGAGCAGTTCTTC. This codes for CASGSSYNEQFF.

The J gene is TRBJ1-1, the V gene TRBV12-5, with 7 positions matching TRBD1. V shed 7 bases and J 0 bases; nucleotides not matched to a gene: 2. CDR3 length: 13 amino acids. From germline, CDR1 is LGHNT and CDR2 FRNRAP. The CDR3 DNA follows: TGTGCTAGTGCAGGGGGAATGAACACTGAAGCTTTCTTT. Its protein product is CASAGGMNTEAFF.